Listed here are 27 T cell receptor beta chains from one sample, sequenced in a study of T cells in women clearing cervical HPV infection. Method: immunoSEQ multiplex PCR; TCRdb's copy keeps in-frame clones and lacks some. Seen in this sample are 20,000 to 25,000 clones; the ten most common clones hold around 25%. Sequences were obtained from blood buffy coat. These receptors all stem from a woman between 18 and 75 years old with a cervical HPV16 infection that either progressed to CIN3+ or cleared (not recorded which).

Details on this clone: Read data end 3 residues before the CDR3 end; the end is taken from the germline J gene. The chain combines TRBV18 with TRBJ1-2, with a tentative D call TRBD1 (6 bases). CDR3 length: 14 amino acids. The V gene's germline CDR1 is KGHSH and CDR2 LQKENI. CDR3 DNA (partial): TGTGCCAGCTCGCTCAGCGGGGGGGCTGACGAC. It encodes CASSLSGGADD. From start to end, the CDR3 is CASSLSGGADDYTF.

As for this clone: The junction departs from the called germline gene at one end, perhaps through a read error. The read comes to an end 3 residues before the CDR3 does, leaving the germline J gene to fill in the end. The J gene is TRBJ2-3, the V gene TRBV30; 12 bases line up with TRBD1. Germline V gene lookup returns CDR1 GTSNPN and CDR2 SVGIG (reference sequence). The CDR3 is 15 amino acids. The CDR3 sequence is CAWSPGQGASETQYF. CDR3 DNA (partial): TGTGCCTGGAGCCCGGGACAGGGGGCTTCAGAGACG.

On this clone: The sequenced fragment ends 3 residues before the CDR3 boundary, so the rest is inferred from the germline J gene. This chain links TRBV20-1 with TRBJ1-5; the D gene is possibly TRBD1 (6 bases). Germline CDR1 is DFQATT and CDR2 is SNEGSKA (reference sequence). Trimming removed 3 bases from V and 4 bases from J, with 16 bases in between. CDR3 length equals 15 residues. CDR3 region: CSASGGGARNQPQHF. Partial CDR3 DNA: TGCAGTGCTAGCGGCGGGGGGGCTCGTAATCAGCCC.

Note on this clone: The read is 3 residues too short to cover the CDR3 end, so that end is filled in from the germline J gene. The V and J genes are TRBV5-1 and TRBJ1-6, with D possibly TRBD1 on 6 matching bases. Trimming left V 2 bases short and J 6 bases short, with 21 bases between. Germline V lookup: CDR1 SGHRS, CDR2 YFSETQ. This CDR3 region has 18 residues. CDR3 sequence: CASSLPLKGDLTNSPLHF. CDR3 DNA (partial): TGCGCCAGCAGCTTACCCCTTAAGGGGGACCTAACTAATTCACCC.

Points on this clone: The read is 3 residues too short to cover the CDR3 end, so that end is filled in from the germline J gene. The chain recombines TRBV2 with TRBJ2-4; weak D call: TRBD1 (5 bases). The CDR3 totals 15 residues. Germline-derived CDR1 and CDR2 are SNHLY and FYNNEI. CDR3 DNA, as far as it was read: TGTGCCAGCAGTGAATCAGGGAATGTGTGGGATTTT. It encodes CASSESGNVWDF. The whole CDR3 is CASSESGNVWDFQYF. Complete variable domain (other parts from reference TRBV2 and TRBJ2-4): EPEVTQTPSHQVTQMGQEVILRCVPISNHLYFYWYRQILGQKVEFLVSFYNNEISEKSEIFDDQFSVERPDGSNFTLKIRSTKLEDSAMYFCASSESGNVWDFQYFGAGTRLSVL.

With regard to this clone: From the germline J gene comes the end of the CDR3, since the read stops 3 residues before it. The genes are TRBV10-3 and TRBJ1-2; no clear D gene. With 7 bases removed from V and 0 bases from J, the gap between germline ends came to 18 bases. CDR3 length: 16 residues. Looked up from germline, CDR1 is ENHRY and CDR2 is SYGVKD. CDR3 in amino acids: CAITEASDIANYGYTF. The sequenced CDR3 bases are TGTGCCATCACGGAGGCATCCGACATAGCTAACTATGGC.

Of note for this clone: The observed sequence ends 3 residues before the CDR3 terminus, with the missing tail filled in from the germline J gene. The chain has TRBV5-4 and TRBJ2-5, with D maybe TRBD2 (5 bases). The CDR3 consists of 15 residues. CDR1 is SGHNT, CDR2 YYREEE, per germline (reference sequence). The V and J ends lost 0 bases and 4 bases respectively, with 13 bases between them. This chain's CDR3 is CASSLAGIPRETQYF. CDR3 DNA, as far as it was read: TGTGCCAGCAGCTTGGCGGGGATCCCTCGAGAGACC.

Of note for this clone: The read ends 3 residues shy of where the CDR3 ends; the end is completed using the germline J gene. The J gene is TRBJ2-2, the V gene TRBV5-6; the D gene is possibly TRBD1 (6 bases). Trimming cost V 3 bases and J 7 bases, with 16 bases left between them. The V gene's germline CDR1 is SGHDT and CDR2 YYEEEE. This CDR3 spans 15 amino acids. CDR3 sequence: CASSSRQVGDGELFF. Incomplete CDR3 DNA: TGTGCCAGCAGCTCAAGACAGGTCGGGGACGGGGAG. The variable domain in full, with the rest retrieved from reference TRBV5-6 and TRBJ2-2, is DAGVTQSPTHLIKTRGQQVTLRCSPKSGHDTVSWYQQALGQGPQFIFQYYEEEERQRGNFPDRFSGHQFPNYSSELNVNALLLGDSALYLCASSSRQVGDGELFFGEGSRLTVL.

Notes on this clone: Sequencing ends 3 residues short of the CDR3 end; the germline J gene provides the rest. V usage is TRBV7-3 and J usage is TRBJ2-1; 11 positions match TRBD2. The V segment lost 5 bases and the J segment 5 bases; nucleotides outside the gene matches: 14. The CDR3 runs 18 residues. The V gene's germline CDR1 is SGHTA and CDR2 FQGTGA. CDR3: CASSQQTFPGLADNEQFF. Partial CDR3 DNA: TGTGCCAGCAGCCAACAAACCTTCCCGGGACTAGCGGACAATGAG.

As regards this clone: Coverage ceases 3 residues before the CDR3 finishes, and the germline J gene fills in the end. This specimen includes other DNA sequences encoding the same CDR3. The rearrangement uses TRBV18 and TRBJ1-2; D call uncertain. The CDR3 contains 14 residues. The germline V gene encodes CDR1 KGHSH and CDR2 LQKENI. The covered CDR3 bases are TGTGCCAGCTCCCCTCCCTCCAGTCCAGATACC. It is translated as CASSPPSSPDT. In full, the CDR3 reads CASSPPSSPDTYTF.

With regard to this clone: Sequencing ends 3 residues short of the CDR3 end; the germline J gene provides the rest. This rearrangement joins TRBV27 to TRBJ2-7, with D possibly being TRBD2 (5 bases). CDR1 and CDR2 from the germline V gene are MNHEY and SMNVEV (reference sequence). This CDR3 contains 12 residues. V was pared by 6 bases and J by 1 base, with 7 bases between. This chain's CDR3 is CASRSGSYEQYF. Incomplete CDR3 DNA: TGTGCCAGCAGGAGCGGATCCTACGAG.

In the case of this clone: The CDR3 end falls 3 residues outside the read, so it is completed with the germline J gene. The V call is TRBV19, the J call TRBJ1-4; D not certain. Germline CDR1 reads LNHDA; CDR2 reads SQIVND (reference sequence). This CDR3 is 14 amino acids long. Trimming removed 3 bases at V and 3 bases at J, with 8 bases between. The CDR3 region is CASSISAANEKLFF. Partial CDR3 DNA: TGTGCCAGTAGTATTTCTGCGGCTAATGAAAAA.

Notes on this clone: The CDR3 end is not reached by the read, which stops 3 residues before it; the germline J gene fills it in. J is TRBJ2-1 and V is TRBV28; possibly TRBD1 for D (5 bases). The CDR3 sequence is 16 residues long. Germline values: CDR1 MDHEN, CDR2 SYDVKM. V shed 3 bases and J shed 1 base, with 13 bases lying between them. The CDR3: CASSFSFQGSYNEQFF. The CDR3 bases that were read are TGTGCCAGCAGTTTTAGTTTCCAGGGTTCCTACAATGAG.

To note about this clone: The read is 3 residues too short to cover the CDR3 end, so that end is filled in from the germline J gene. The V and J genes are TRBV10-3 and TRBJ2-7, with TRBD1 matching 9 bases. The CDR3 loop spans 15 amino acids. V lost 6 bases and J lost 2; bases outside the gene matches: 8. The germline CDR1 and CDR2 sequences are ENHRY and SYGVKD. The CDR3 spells CAISQLGTGTYEQYF. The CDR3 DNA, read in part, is TGTGCCATCAGCCAACTCGGGACAGGGACCTACGAG.

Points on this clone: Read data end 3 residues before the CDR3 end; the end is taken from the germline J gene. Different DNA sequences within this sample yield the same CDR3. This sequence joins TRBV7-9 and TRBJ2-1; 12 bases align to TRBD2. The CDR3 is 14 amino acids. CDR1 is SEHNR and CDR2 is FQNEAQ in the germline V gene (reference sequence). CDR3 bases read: TGTGCTAGCCGAGGACTAGCGGGAACGAATGAG. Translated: CASRGLAGTNE. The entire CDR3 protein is CASRGLAGTNEQFF. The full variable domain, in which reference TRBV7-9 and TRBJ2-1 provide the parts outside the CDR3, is DTGVSQNPRHKITKRGQNVTFRCDPISEHNRLYWYRQTLGQGPEFLTYFQNEAQLEKSRLLSDRFSAERPKGSFSTLEIQRTEQGDSAMYLCASRGLAGTNEQFFGPGTRLTVL.

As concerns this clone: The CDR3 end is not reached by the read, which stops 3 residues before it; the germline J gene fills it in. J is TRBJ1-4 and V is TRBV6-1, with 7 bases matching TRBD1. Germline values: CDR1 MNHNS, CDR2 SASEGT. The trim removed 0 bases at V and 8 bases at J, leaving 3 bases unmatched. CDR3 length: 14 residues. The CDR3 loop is CASSEARDSEKLFF. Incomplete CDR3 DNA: TGTGCCAGCAGTGAAGCTAGGGACAGCGAAAAA.

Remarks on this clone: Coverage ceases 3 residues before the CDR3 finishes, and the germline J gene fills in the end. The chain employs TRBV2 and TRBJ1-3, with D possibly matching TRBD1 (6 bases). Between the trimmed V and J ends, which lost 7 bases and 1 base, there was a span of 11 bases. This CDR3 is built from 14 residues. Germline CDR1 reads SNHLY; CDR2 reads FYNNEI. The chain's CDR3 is CASNGQKSGNTIYF. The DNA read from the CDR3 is TGTGCCAGCAACGGACAGAAATCTGGAAACACC.

The CDR3: CASSLDQQTLQTQYF. The sequenced CDR3 bases are TGTGCCAGCAGCTTAGATCAACAGACCTTACAGACG. J is TRBJ2-3 and V is TRBV11-2; no clear D gene. Read data end 3 residues before the CDR3 end; the end is taken from the germline J gene. The CDR3 loop spans 15 amino acids. Germline CDR1 and CDR2: SGHAT and FQNNGV.

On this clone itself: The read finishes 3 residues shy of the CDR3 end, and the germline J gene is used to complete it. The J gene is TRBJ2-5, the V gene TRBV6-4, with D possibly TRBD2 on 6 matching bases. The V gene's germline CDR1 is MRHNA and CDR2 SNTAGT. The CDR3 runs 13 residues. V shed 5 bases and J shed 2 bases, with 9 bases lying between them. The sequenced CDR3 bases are TGTGCCAGCAGTCCTAGCGCACAAGAGACC. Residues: CASSPSAQET. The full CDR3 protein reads CASSPSAQETQYF.

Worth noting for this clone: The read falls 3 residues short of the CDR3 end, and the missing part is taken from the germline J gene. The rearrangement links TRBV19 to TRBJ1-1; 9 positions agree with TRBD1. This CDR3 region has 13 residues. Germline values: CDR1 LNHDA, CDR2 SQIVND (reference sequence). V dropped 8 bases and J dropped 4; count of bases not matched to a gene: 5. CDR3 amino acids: CASLRTGVTEAFF. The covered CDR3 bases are TGTGCCAGTTTAAGGACAGGGGTCACTGAA.

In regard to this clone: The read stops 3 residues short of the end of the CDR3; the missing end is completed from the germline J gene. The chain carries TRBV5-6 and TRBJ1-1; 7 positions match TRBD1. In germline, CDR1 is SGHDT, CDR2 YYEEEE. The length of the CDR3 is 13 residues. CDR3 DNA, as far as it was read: TGTGCCAGCAGCCACCGGGACAGATTAAAA. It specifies CASSHRDRLK. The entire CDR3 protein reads CASSHRDRLKAFF.

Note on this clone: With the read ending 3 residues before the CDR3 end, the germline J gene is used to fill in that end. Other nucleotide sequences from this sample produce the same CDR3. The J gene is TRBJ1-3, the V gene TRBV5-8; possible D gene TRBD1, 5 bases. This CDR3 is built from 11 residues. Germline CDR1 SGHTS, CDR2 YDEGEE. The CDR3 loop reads CASSLDSGIYF. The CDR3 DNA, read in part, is TGTGCCAGCAGCCTCGACAGTGGA. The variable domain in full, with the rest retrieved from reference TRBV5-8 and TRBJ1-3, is EAGVTQSPTHLIKTRGQQATLRCSPISGHTSVYWYQQALGLGLQFLLWYDEGEERNRGNFPPRFSGRQFPNYSSELNVNALELEDSALYLCASSLDSGIYFGEGSWLTVV.

The CDR3 sequence: CASSQALAGHNEQFF. CDR3 DNA (partial): TGCGCCAGCAGCCAAGCCCTAGCGGGCCACAATGAG. The V gene is TRBV4-1, the J gene TRBJ2-1; 8 nucleotides agree with TRBD2. Read coverage stops 3 residues before the CDR3 terminus; the germline J gene supplies the remainder. In germline, CDR1 is MGHRA, CDR2 YSYEKL. V was pared by 1 base and J by 5 bases, with 4 bases of the junction left unmatched. The CDR3 is 15 residues long.

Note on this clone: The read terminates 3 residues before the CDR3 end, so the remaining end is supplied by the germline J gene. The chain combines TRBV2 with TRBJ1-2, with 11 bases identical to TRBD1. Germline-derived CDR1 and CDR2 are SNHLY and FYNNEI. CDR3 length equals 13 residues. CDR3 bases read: TGTGCCAGCAGCGTGGACAGGGGGCGAGGC. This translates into CASSVDRGRG. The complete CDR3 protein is CASSVDRGRGYTF.

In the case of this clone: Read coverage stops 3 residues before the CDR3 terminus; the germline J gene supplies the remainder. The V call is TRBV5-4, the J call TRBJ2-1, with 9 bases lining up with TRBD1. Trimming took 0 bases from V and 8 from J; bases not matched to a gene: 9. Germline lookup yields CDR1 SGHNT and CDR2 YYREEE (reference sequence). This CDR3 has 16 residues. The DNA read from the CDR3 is TGTGCCAGCAGCTTGGCCAGGACAGGGGCTGTAGATGAG. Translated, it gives CASSLARTGAVDE. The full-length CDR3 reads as CASSLARTGAVDEQFF.

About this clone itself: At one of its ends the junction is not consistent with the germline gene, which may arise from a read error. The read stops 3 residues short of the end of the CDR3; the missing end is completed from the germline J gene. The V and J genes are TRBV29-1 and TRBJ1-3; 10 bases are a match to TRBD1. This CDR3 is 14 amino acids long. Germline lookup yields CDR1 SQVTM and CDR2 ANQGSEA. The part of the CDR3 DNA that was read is TGCAGCGTTAAAGACAGGGGGCATGGAAACACC. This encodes CSVKDRGHGNT. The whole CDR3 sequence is CSVKDRGHGNTIYF.

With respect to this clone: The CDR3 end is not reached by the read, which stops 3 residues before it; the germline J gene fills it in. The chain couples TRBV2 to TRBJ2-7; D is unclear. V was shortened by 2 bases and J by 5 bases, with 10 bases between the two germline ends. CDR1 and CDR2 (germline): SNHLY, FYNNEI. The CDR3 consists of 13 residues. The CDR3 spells CASSERRLDEQYF. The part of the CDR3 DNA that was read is TGTGCCAGCAGTGAACGAAGGCTGGACGAG.